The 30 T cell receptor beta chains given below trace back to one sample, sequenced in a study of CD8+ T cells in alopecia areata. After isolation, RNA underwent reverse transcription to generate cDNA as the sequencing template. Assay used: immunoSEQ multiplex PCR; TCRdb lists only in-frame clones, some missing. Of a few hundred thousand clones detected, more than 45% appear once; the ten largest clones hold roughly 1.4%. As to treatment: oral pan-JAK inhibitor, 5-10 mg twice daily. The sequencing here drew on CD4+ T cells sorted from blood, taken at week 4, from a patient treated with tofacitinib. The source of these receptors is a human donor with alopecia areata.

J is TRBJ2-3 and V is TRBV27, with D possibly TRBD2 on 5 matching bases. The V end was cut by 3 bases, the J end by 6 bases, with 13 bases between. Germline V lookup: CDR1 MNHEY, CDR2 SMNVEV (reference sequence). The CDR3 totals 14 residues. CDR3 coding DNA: TGTGCCAGCAGTTTTGGACTGGTTGGGGATACGCAGTATTTT. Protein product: CASSFGLVGDTQYF.

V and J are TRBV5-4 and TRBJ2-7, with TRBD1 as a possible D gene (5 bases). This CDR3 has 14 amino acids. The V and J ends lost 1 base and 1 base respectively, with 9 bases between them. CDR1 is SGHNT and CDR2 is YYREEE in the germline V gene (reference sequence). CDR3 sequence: CASSLRQGSYEQYF. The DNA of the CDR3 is TGTGCCAGCAGCTTGAGGCAGGGATCCTACGAGCAGTACTTC.

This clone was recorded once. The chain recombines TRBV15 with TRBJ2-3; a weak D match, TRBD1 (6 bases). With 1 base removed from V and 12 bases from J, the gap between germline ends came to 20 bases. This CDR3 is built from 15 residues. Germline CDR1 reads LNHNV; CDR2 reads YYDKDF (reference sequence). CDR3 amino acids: CATSRVGGGLRVQYF. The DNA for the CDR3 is TGTGCCACCAGCAGAGTAGGTGGGGGCCTCCGAGTACAGTATTTT.

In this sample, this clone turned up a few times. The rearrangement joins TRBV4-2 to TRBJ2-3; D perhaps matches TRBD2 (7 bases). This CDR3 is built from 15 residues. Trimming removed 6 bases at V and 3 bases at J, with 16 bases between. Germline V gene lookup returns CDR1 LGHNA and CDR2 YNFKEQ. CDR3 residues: CASRRTGGPTDTQYF. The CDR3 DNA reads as TGTGCCAGCAGGCGAACGGGGGGCCCGACAGATACGCAGTATTTT.

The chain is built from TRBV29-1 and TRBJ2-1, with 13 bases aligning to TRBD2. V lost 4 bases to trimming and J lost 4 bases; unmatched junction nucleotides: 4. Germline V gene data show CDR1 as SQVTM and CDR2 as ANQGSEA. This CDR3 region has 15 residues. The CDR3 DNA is TGCAGCGTTGGAGGACTAGCGGGGGAGTACAATGAGCAGTTCTTC. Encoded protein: CSVGGLAGEYNEQFF.

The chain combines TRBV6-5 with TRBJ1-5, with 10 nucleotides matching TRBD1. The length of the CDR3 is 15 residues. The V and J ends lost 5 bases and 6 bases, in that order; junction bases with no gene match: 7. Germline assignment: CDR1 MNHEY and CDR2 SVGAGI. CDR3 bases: TGTGCCAGCAGTATCCAGACAGGGGGCATTCAGCCCCAGCATTTT. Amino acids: CASSIQTGGIQPQHF.

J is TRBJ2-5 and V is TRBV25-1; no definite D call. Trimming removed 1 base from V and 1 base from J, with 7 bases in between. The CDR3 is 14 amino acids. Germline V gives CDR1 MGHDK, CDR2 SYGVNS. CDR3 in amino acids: CASSELPIQETQYF. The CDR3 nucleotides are TGTGCCAGCAGTGAATTACCCATCCAAGAGACCCAGTACTTC.

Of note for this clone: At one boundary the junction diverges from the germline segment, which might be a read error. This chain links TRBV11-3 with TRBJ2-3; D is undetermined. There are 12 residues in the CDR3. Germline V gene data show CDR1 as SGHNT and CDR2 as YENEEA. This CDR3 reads CASSFSTHTQYF. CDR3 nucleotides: TGTGCCAGCAGCTTCAGCACACATACGCAGTATTTT.

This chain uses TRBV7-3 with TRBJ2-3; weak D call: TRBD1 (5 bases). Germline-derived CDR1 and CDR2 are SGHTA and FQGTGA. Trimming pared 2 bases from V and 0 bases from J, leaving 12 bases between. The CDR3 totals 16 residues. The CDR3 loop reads CASSLLPGSSTDTQYF. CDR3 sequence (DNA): TGTGCCAGCAGCTTACTTCCAGGGTCTAGCACAGATACGCAGTATTTT.

The CDR3 loop reads CSVEVGGSNGGQYF. In nucleotides, the CDR3 is TGCAGCGTTGAAGTCGGGGGCTCTAACGGAGGGCAGTATTTT. This sequence joins TRBV29-1 and TRBJ2-3; D assignment may be TRBD1 or TRBD2 (6 bases each). Trimming removed 1 base from V and 11 bases from J, with 19 bases in between. The germline V gene has CDR1 SQVTM and CDR2 ANQGSEA. The CDR3 is made up of 14 amino acids.

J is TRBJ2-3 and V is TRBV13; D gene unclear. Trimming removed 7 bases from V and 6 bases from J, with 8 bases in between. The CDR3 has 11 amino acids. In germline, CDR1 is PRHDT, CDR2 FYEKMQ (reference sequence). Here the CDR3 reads CASTLIDTQYF. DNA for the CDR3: TGTGCCAGCACTTTAATTGATACGCAGTATTTT.

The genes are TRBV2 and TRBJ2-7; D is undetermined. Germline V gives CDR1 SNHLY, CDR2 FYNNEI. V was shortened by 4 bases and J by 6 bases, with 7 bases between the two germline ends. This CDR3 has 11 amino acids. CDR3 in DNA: TGTGCCAGCAGTGGCCCCTCCGAGCAGTACTTC. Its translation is CASSGPSEQYF.

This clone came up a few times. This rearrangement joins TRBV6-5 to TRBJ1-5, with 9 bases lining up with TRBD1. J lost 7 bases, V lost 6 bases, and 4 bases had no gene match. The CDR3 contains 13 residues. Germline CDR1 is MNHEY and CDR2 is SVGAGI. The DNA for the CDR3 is TGTGCCAGCAGCCGGGACAGGGTACAGCCCCAGCATTTT. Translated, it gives CASSRDRVQPQHF.

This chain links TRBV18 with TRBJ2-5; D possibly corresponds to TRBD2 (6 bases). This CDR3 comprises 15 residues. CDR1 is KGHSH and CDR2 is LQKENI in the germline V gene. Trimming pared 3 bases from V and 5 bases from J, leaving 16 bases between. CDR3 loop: CASSPRKTSSETQYF. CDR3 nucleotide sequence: TGTGCCAGCTCACCCCGTAAGACTAGTTCGGAGACCCAGTACTTC. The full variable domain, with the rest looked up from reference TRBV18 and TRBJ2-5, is NAGVMQNPRHLVRRRGQEARLRCSPMKGHSHVYWYRQLPEEGLKFMVYLQKENIIDESGMPKERFSAEFPKEGPSILRIQQVVRGDSAAYFCASSPRKTSSETQYFGPGTRLLVL.

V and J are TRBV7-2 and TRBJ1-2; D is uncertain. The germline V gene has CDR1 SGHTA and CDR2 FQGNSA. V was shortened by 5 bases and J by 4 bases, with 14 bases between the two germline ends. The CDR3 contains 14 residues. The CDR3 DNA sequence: TGTGCCAGCAGCGCCTGGACGGAGAGCTATGGCTACACCTTC. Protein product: CASSAWTESYGYTF.

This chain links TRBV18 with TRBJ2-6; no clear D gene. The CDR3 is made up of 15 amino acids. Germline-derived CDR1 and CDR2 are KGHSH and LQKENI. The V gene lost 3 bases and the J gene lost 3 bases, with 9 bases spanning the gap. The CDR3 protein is CASSPLGRGANVLTF. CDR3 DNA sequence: TGTGCCAGCTCACCTCTCGGGCGTGGGGCCAACGTCCTGACTTTC.

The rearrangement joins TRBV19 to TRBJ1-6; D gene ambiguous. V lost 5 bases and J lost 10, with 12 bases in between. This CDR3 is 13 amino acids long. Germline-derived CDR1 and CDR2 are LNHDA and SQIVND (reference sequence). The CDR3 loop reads CASSVERRSPLHF. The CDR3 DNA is TGTGCCAGTAGTGTCGAGCGACGGTCACCCCTCCACTTT.

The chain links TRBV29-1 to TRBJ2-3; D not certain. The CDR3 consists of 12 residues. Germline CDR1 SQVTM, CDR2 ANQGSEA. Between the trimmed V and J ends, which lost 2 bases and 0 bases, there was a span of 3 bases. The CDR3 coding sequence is TGCAGCGTTGAAACTAGCACAGATACGCAGTATTTT. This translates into CSVETSTDTQYF.

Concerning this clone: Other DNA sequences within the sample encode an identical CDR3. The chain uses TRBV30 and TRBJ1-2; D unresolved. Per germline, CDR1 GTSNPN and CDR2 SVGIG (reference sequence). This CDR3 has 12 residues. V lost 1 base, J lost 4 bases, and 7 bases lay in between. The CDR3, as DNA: TGTGCCTGGAGTGAACAGACCTATGGCTACACCTTC. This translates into CAWSEQTYGYTF.

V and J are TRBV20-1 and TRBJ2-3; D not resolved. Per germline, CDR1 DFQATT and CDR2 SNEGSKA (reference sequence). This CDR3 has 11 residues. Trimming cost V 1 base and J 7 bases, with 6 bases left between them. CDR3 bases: TGCAGTGCTAGAGCAGGAAATACGCAGTATTTT. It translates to CSARAGNTQYF.

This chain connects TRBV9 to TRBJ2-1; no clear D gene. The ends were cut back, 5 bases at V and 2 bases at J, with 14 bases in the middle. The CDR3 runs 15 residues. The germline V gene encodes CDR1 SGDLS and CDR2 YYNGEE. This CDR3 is CASSLQAQAYNEQFF. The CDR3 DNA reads TGTGCCAGCAGTTTGCAGGCCCAAGCCTACAATGAGCAGTTCTTC.

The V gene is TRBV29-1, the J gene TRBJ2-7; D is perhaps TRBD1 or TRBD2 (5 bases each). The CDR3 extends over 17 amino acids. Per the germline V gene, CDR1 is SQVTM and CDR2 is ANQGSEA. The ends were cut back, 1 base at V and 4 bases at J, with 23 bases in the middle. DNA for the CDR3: TGCAGCGTTGAAGGAAGAGGGATTGGCAGGGAAGGGTACGAGCAGTACTTC. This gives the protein CSVEGRGIGREGYEQYF.

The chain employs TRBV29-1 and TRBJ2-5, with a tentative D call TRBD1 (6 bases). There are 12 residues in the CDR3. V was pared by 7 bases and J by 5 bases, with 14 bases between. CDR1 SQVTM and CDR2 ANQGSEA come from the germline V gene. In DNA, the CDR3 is TGCAGCGCCGGACGGCAGGGGGAGACCCAGTACTTC. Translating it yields CSAGRQGETQYF. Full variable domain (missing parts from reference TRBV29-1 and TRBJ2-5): SAVISQKPSRDICQRGTSLTIQCQVDSQVTMMFWYRQQPGQSLTLIATANQGSEATYESGFVIDKFPISRPNLTFSTLTVSNMSPEDSSIYLCSAGRQGETQYFGPGTRLLVL.

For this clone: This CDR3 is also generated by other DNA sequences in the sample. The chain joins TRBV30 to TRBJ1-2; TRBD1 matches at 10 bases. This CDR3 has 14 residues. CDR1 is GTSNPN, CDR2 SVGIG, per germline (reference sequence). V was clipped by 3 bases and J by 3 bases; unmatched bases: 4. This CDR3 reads CAWRTGTGDYGYTF. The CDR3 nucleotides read TGTGCCTGGAGAACCGGGACAGGGGACTATGGCTACACCTTC.

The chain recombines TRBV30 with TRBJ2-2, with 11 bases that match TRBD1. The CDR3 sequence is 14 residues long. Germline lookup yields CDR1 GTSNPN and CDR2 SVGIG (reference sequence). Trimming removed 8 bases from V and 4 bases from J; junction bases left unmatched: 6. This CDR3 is CAGRGQGGTGELFF. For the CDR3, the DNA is TGTGCCGGACGGGGACAGGGGGGCACCGGGGAGCTGTTTTTT.

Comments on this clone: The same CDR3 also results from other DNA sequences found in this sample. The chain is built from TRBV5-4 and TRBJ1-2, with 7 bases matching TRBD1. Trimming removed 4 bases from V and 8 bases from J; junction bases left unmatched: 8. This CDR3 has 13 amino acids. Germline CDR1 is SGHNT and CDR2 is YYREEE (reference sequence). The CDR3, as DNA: TGTGCCAGCAGCCTAACCGGGACAGAGGGCTACACCTTC. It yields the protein CASSLTGTEGYTF.

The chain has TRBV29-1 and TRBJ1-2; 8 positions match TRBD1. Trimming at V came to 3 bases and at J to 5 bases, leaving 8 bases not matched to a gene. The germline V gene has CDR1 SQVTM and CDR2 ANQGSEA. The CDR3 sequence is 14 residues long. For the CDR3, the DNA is TGCAGCGTTGAGGGACAGGCTAACCATTATGGCTACACCTTC. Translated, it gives CSVEGQANHYGYTF.

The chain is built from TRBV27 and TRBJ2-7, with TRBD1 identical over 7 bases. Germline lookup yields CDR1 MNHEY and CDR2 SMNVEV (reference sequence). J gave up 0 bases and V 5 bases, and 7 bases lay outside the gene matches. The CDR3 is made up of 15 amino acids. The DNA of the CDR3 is TGTGCCAGCAGTCCGGACAGGACGAGCTCCTACGAGCAGTACTTC. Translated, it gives CASSPDRTSSYEQYF.

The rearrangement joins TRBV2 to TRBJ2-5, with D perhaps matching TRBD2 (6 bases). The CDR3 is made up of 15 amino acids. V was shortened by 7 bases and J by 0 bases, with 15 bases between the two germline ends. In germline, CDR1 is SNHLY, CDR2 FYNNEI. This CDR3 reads CASTLRRGNQETQYF. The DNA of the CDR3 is TGTGCCAGCACCTTGCGACGGGGGAACCAAGAGACCCAGTACTTC.

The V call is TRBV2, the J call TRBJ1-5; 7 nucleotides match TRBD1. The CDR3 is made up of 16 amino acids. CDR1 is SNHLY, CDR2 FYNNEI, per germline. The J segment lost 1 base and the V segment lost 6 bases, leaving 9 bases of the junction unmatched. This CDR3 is CASSPDRDLSNQPQHF. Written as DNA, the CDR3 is TGTGCCAGCAGCCCTGACAGGGACCTAAGCAATCAGCCCCAGCATTTT.